The clone carrying this T cell receptor beta chain was seen a handful of times. No antigen is known for it. The data stem from a study of beta chain features in type 1 diabetes. Study findings and constraints: Within each of all four CD4+ subsets, Type 1 diabetes patients had TCRB CDR3s that were moderately but significantly shorter.

Isolated RNA was reverse transcribed in full, so expressed TCRB transcripts were sequenced. An average roughly 3.5 million reads came from naive, central memory and regulatory T cell samples. Assay: immunoSEQ multiplex PCR; the TCRdb copy retains only in-frame clones and omits some. This sample has roughly 350,000 clones, with around a tenth found just once. This clonotype was sampled from a man aged 25-45 years with type 1 diabetes. Sequenced: central memory CD4+ T cells from blood.

CDR3 protein: CASSQGQGLQETQYF. The CDR3 DNA reads as TGTGCCAGCAGTCAAGGACAGGGGCTCCAAGAGACCCAGTACTTC. The V gene is TRBV28, the J gene TRBJ2-5; TRBD1 matches at 9 bases. CDR1 is MDHEN, CDR2 SYDVKM, per germline. V lost 5 bases to trimming and J lost 1 base; unmatched junction nucleotides: 5. This CDR3 comprises 15 residues.